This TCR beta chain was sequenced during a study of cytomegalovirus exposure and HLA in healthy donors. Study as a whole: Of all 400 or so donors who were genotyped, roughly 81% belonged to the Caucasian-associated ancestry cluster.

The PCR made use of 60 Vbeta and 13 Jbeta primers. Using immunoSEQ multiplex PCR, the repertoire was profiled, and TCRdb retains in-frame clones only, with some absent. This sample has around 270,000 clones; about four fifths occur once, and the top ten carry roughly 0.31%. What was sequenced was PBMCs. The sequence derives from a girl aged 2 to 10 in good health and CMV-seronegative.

The CDR3 protein is CASSLGPSGGTDTQYF. In DNA, the CDR3 is TGTGCCAGCAGCTTAGGCCCTAGCGGGGGAACAGATACGCAGTATTTT. V is TRBV7-8 and J is TRBJ2-3, with TRBD2 matching over 10 bases. This CDR3 has 16 amino acids. Germline V gives CDR1 SGHVS, CDR2 FQNEAQ. J gave up 3 bases and V 1 base, and 4 bases lay outside the gene matches.